This TCR beta chain comes out of a study of T cells in Graves' hyperthyroidism and ophthalmopathy. CDR3 length: 15 residues. Trimming at V came to 2 bases and at J to 2 bases, leaving 8 bases not matched to a gene. From germline, CDR1 is GTSNPN and CDR2 SVGIG (reference sequence). Amplified TCR beta CDR3 regions derived from RNA transcripts. Carried out on the TCR CDR3, a first-round RT-PCR used the HTBI primer set. TCRdb called the multiplex PCR reads again in MiXCR, with one record for every CDR3 protein. The sample has approximately 590,000 distinct CDR3 sequences, approximately 15% seen once. The PBMCs were sourced from fresh peripheral blood (about 10 ml).

The rearrangement links TRBV30 to TRBJ2-7, with 8 bases lining up with TRBD1. Sequenced material: blood. The receptor was isolated from a young woman with Graves' hyperthyroidism. The CDR3 here is CAWSYSGQGPYEQYF. CDR3 DNA: TGTGCCTGGAGTTATTCTGGACAGGGCCCCTACGAGCAGTACTTC.